Below are 17 T cell receptor beta chains sequenced from a single sample in a study of T cell repertoires in cytomegalovirus infection. TCRdb passed the reads through MiXCR, listing each CDR3 protein once. The sample yields a few hundred thousand distinct CDR3 sequences, almost 40% seen once. No antigens are known for them. The sample here was cultured PBMCs, taken from culture after CMV antigen stimulation. The receptors originated from a human donor in good health (CMV status not recorded). Some clones in this sample may be carry-over from other donors' samples.

This sequence joins TRBV7-9 and TRBJ1-3; 7 nucleotides match TRBD1. V dropped 6 bases and J dropped 8; count of bases not matched to a gene: 7. The CDR3 sequence is 13 residues long. In germline, CDR1 is SEHNR, CDR2 FQNEAQ (reference sequence). CDR3 bases: TGTGCCAGCAGATCACACAGGGGAGACACCATATATTTT. It encodes CASRSHRGDTIYF. Filled out from reference TRBV7-9 and TRBJ1-3, the complete variable domain reads DTGVSQNPRHKITKRGQNVTFRCDPISEHNRLYWYRQTLGQGPEFLTYFQNEAQLEKSRLLSDRFSAERPKGSFSTLEIQRTEQGDSAMYLCASRSHRGDTIYFGEGSWLTVV.

V is TRBV7-9 and J is TRBJ2-7; 13 nucleotides agree with TRBD2. CDR1 SEHNR and CDR2 FQNEAQ come from the germline V gene (reference sequence). V lost 5 bases to trimming and J lost 4 bases; unmatched junction nucleotides: 11. The CDR3 length is 17 residues. The CDR3 is CASSLLPGLAGSYEQYF. The CDR3 region has the DNA TGTGCCAGCAGCCTACTCCCGGGACTAGCGGGGTCTTACGAGCAGTACTTC.

The table lists this clonotype with many counts. The rearrangement links TRBV7-2 to TRBJ1-2; tentatively, D is TRBD1 (6 bases). CDR1 is SGHTA, CDR2 FQGNSA, per germline. There are 14 residues in the CDR3. V shed 6 bases and J shed 2 bases, with 13 bases lying between them. The CDR3 bases are TGTGCCAGCAGGTCCGGGGGGCAGAACTATGGCTACACCTTC. Encoded protein: CASRSGGQNYGYTF.

The chain is built from TRBV19 and TRBJ1-5, with 8 nucleotides matching TRBD1. There are 14 residues in the CDR3. Germline V gene data show CDR1 as LNHDA and CDR2 as SQIVND (reference sequence). V shed 5 bases and J 7 bases; nucleotides not matched to a gene: 7. This chain's CDR3 is CASSHPGGFQPQHF. The CDR3 DNA follows: TGTGCCAGTAGTCACCCAGGGGGCTTCCAGCCCCAGCATTTT.

V and J are TRBV7-9 and TRBJ2-7; 7 bases are a match to TRBD1. The trim removed 4 bases at V and 6 bases at J, leaving 12 bases unmatched. The CDR3 is 15 amino acids. Looked up from germline, CDR1 is SEHNR and CDR2 is FQNEAQ (reference sequence). CDR3 sequence reads: CASSYSHRGQIEQYF. The CDR3 bases are TGTGCCAGCAGCTATTCGCACCGGGGACAGATCGAGCAGTACTTC. The full variable domain, in which reference TRBV7-9 and TRBJ2-7 provide the parts outside the CDR3, is DTGVSQNPRHKITKRGQNVTFRCDPISEHNRLYWYRQTLGQGPEFLTYFQNEAQLEKSRLLSDRFSAERPKGSFSTLEIQRTEQGDSAMYLCASSYSHRGQIEQYFGPGTRLTVT.

The chain combines TRBV20-1 with TRBJ2-1, with 7 positions matching TRBD2. CDR1 is DFQATT, CDR2 SNEGSKA, per germline (reference sequence). The J segment lost 0 bases and the V segment lost 6 bases, leaving 14 bases of the junction unmatched. The CDR3 loop spans 17 amino acids. The CDR3: CSARDYRYGGSYNEQFF. Here the CDR3 DNA reads TGCAGTGCCCGGGACTACAGGTACGGGGGCTCCTACAATGAGCAGTTCTTC.

This sequence joins TRBV6-1 and TRBJ2-2, with D possibly matching TRBD1 (6 bases). V dropped 2 bases and J dropped 3 bases, with 7 bases sitting between them. CDR1 MNHNS and CDR2 SASEGT come from the germline V gene. The CDR3 is 14 residues long. CDR3 sequence reads: CASSERGYTGELFF. As DNA, the CDR3 is TGTGCCAGCAGTGAAAGGGGGTACACCGGGGAGCTGTTTTTT.

The chain has TRBV27 and TRBJ2-2, with 9 positions matching TRBD2. The CDR3 is 16 amino acids. Trimming removed 2 bases from V and 3 bases from J; junction bases left unmatched: 4. Germline lookup yields CDR1 MNHEY and CDR2 SMNVEV (reference sequence). The CDR3 loop is CASSLKAGGYTGELFF. The CDR3, as DNA: TGTGCCAGCAGTTTAAAGGCGGGGGGGTACACCGGGGAGCTGTTTTTT.

There are many counts of this clonotype. The chain recombines TRBV7-2 with TRBJ1-1; D gene unclear. Trimming shortened V by 5 bases and J by 0 bases, and 10 bases separated the two germline ends. Germline V gene lookup returns CDR1 SGHTA and CDR2 FQGNSA. The CDR3 consists of 14 residues. CDR3 region: CASSTVPLNTEAFF. In DNA, the CDR3 is TGTGCCAGCAGCACCGTCCCCTTGAACACTGAAGCTTTCTTT.

The chain has TRBV5-4 and TRBJ1-2; D remains ambiguous. This CDR3 spans 14 amino acids. Per germline, CDR1 SGHNT and CDR2 YYREEE (reference sequence). V was trimmed by 4 bases and J by 0 bases, leaving 10 bases between them. The CDR3 nucleotides are TGTGCCAGCAGCCCGGACCGAACTAACTATGGCTACACCTTC. This sequence encodes CASSPDRTNYGYTF. Filled out from reference TRBV5-4 and TRBJ1-2, the complete variable domain reads ETGVTQSPTHLIKTRGQQVTLRCSSQSGHNTVSWYQQALGQGPQFIFQYYREEENGRGNFPPRFSGLQFPNYSSELNVNALELDDSALYLCASSPDRTNYGYTFGSGTRLTVV.

In this sample, this clonotype turned up a few times. The rearrangement links TRBV20-1 to TRBJ2-7; D uncertain. The CDR3 extends over 11 amino acids. V gave up 4 bases and J gave up 3 bases, with 7 bases separating them. Germline V lookup: CDR1 DFQATT, CDR2 SNEGSKA (reference sequence). The CDR3 sequence is CSATSIYEQYF. CDR3 DNA: TGCAGTGCTACGTCTATCTACGAGCAGTACTTC.

This clonotype turned up a few times. V and J are TRBV7-6 and TRBJ2-5; D is unclear. CDR1 and CDR2 (germline): SGHVS, FNYEAQ. The V and J ends lost 0 bases and 9 bases respectively, with 11 bases between them. There are 13 residues in the CDR3. The CDR3 DNA sequence: TGTGCCAGCAGCTTAGCCGTTGCTGGGGCCCAGTACTTC. The encoded protein is CASSLAVAGAQYF.

This chain joins TRBV7-3 and TRBJ2-3; the match to TRBD2 covers 10 bases. The CDR3 consists of 16 residues. Germline V gives CDR1 SGHTA, CDR2 FQGTGA. Trimming removed 5 bases from V and 0 bases from J; junction bases left unmatched: 5. The CDR3 here is CASSERAGGSTDTQYF. CDR3 bases: TGTGCCAGCAGCGAGCGAGCGGGAGGGAGCACAGATACGCAGTATTTT. Combining the CDR3 with reference TRBV7-3 and TRBJ2-3 gives the whole variable domain GAGVSQTPSNKVTEKGKYVELRCDPISGHTALYWYRQSLGQGPEFLIYFQGTGAADDSGLPNDRFFAVRPEGSVSTLKIQRTERGDSAVYLCASSERAGGSTDTQYFGPGTRLTVL.

The CDR3 here is CSAATPGSNQPQHF. CDR3 nucleotide sequence: TGCAGTGCCGCAACCCCTGGGAGCAATCAGCCCCAGCATTTT. J is TRBJ1-5 and V is TRBV20-1; D remains ambiguous. This CDR3 has 14 amino acids. V lost 6 bases and J lost 1, with 13 bases in between. CDR1 is DFQATT and CDR2 is SNEGSKA in the germline V gene (reference sequence).

The rearrangement uses TRBV5-6 and TRBJ1-2; D is ambiguous. V gave up 4 bases and J gave up 4 bases, with 17 bases separating them. This CDR3 contains 15 residues. CDR1 and CDR2 from the germline V gene are SGHDT and YYEEEE. In nucleotides, the CDR3 is TGTGCCAGCAGCACCCGGCTTGGTCGCCTCTATGGCTACACCTTC. Translation: CASSTRLGRLYGYTF.

This clonotype was seen only a few times. The chain uses TRBV20-1 and TRBJ2-3; D is uncertain. V was trimmed by 3 bases and J by 4 bases, leaving 11 bases between them. CDR1 and CDR2 (germline): DFQATT, SNEGSKA (reference sequence). The CDR3 has 13 amino acids. The CDR3 nucleotides are TGCAGTGCTAGTCGGCAGGCTGCAGATACGCAGTATTTT. Its translation: CSASRQAADTQYF.

This clonotype has only a few counts. The chain links TRBV7-6 to TRBJ2-1, with D possibly called TRBD1 or TRBD2 (5 bases each). The CDR3 contains 15 residues. Trimming took 5 bases from V and 3 from J, leaving 14 bases between them. CDR1 is SGHVS and CDR2 is FNYEAQ in the germline V gene. The CDR3 DNA is TGTGCCAGCAGCCGTGGGGGAGTCCGCTACAATGAGCAGTTCTTC. It specifies CASSRGGVRYNEQFF.